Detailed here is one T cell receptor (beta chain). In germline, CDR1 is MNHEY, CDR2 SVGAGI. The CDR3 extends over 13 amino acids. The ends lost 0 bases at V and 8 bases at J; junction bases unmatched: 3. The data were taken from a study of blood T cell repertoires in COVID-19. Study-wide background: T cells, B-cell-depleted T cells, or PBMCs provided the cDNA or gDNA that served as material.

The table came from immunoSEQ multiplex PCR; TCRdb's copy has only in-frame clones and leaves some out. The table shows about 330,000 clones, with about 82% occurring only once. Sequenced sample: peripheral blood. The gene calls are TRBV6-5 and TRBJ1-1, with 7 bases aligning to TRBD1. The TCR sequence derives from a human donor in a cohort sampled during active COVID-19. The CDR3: CASSYSRGREAFF. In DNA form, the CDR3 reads TGTGCCAGCAGTTACTCTAGGGGGCGCGAAGCTTTCTTT.